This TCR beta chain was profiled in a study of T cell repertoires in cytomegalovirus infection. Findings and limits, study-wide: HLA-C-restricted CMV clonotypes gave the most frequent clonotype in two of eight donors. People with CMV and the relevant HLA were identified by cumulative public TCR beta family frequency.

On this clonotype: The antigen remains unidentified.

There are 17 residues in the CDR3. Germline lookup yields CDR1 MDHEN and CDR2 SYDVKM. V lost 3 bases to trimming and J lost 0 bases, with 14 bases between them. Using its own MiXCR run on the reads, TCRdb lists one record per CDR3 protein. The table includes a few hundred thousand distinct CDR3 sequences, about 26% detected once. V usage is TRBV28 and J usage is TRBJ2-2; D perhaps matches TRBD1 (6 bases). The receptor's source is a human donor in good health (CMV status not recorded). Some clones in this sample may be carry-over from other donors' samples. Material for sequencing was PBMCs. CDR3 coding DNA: TGTGCCAGCAGTTTCTATGACAGGTTCGCGAACACCGGGGAGCTGTTTTTT. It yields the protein CASSFYDRFANTGELFF.